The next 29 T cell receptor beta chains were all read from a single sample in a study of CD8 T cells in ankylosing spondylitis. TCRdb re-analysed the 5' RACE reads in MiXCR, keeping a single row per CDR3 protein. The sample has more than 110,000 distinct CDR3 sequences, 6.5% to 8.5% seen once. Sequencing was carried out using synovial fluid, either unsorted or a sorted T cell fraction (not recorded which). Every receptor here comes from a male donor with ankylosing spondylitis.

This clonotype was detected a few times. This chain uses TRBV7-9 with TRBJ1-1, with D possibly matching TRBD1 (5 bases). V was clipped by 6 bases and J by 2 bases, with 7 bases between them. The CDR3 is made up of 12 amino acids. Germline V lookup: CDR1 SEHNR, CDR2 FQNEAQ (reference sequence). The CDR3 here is CASRGGNTEAFF. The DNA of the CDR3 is TGTGCCAGCAGGGGGGGAAACACTGAAGCTTTCTTT.

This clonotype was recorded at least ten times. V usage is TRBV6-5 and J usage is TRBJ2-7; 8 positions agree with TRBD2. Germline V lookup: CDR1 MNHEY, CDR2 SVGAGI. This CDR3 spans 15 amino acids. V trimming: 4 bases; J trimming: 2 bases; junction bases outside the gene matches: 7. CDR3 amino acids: CASSFRLATTYEQYF. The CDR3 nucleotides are TGTGCCAGCAGTTTCCGACTAGCGACTACCTACGAGCAGTACTTC.

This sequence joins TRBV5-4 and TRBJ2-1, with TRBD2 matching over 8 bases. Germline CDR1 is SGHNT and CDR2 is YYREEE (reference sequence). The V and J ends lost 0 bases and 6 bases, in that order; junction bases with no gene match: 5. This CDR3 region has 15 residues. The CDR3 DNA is TGTGCCAGCAGCTTGGTAGCGGGAACTCCCAATGAGCAGTTCTTC. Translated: CASSLVAGTPNEQFF.

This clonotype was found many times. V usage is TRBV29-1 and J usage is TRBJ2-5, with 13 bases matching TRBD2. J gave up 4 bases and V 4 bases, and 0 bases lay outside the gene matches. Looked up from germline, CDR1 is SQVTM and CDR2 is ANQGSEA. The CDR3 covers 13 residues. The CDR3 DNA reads TGCAGCGTTGGGACTAGCGGGAGAGAGACCCAGTACTTC. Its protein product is CSVGTSGRETQYF.

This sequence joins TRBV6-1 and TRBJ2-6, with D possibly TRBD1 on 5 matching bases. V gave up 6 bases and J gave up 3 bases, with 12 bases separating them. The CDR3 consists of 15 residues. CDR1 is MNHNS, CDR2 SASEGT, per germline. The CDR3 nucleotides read TGTGCCAGCAGGCTCTGGGGCTTTGGGGCCAACGTCCTGACTTTC. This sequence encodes CASRLWGFGANVLTF.

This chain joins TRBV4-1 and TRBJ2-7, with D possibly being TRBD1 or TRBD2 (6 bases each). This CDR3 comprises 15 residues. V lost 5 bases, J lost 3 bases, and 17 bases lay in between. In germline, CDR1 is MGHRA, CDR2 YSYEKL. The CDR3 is CASSTRQVGGYEQYF. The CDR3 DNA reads TGCGCCAGCAGCACCCGACAGGTGGGGGGCTACGAGCAGTACTTC.

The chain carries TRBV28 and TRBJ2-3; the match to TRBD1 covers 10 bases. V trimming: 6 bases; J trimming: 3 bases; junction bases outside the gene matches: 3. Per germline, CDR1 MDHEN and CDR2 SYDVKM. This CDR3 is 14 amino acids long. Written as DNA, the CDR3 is TGTGCCAGCAGGACAGGGGGCTTGACAGATACGCAGTATTTT. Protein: CASRTGGLTDTQYF.

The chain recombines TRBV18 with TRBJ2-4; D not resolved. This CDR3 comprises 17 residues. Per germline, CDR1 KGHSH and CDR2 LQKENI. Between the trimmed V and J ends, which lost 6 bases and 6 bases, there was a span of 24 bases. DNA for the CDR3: TGTGCCAGCTCCCCAATTGTGGACGGGCTGGCCTTAAACATTCAGTACTTC. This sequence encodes CASSPIVDGLALNIQYF.

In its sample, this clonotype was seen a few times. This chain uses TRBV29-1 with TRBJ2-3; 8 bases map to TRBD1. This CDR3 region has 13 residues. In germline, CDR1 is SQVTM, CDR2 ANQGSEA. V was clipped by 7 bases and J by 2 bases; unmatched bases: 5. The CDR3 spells CSGNRGATDTQYF. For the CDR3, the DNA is TGCAGCGGCAACAGGGGGGCCACAGATACGCAGTATTTT.

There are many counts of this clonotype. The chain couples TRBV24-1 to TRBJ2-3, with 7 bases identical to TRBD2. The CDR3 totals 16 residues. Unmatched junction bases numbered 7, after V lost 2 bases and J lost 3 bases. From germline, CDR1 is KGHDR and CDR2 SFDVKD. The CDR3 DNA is TGTGCCACCAGTGATTCAACGGGAGGCGTTACAGATACGCAGTATTTT. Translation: CATSDSTGGVTDTQYF.

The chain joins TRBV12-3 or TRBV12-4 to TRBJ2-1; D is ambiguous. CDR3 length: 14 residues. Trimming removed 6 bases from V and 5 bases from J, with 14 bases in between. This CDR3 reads CASSTWTKNNEQFF. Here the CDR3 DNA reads TGTGCCAGCAGCACTTGGACCAAAAACAATGAGCAGTTCTTC.

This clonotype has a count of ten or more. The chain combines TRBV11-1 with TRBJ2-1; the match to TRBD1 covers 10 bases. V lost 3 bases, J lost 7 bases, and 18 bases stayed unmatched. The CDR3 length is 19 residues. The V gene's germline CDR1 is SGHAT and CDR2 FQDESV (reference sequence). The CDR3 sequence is CASSLTPTGGWSLKNEQFF. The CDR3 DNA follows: TGTGCCAGCAGCTTGACCCCGACAGGGGGCTGGTCCTTAAAGAATGAGCAGTTCTTC.

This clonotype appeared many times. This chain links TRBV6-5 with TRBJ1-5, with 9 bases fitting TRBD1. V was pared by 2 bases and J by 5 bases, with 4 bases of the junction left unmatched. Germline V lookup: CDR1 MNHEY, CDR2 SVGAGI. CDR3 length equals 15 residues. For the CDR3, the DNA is TGTGCCAGCAGTTACACAGGGGGCTGGGATCAGCCCCAGCATTTT. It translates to CASSYTGGWDQPQHF.

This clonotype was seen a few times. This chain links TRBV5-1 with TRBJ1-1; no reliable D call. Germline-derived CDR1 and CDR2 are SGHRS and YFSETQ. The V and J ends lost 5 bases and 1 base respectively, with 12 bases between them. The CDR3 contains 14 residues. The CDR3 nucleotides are TGCGCCAGCAGTTTAGGACCTCCGAACACTGAAGCTTTCTTT. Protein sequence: CASSLGPPNTEAFF.

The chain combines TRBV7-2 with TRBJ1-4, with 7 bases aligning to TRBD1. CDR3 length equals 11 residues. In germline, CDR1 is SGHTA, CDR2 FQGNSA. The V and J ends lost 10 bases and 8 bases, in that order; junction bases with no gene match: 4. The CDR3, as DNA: TGTGCCACCCGACAGGGCGAAAAACTGTTTTTT. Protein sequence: CATRQGEKLFF.

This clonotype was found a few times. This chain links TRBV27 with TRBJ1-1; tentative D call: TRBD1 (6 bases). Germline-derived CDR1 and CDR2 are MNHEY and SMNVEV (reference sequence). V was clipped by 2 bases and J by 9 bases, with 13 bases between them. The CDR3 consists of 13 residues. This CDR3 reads CASSLVAGAKAFF. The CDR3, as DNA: TGTGCCAGCAGTTTAGTCGCGGGGGCTAAAGCTTTCTTT.

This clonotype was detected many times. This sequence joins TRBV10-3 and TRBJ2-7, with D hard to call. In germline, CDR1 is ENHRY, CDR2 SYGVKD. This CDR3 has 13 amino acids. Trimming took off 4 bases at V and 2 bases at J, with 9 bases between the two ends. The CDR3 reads CAISVGRPYEQYF. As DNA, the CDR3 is TGTGCCATCAGTGTCGGAAGACCCTACGAGCAGTACTTC.

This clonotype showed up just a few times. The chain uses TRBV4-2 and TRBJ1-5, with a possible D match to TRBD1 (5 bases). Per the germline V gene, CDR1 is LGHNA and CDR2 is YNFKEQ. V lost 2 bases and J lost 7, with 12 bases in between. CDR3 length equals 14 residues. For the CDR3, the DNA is TGTGCCAGCAGCCAAAGAGGGGTTGAACAGCCCCAGCATTTT. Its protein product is CASSQRGVEQPQHF.

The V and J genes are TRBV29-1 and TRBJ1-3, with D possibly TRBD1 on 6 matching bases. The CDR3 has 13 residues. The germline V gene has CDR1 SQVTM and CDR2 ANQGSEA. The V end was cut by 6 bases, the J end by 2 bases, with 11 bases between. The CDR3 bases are TGCAGCGTCCAACAGGGAACTGGAAACACCATATATTTT. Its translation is CSVQQGTGNTIYF.

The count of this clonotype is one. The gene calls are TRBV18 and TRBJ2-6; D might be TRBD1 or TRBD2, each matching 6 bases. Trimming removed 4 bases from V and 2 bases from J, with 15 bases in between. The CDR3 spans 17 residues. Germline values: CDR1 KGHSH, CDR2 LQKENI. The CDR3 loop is CASSLYLGGTGANVLTF. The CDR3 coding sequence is TGTGCCAGCTCACTTTACTTAGGGGGGACTGGGGCCAACGTCCTGACTTTC.

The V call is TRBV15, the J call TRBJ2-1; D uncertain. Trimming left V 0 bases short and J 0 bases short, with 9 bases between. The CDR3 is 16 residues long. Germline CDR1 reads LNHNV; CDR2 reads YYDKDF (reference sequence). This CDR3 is CATSREARSSYNEQFF. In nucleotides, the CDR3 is TGTGCCACCAGCAGAGAAGCTAGAAGCTCCTACAATGAGCAGTTCTTC.

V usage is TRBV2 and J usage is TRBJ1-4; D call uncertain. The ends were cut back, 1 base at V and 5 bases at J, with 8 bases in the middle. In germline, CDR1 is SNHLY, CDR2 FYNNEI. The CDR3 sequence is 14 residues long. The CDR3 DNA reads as TGTGCCAGCAGTGAAGTGGATGGGAATGAAAAACTGTTTTTT. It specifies CASSEVDGNEKLFF. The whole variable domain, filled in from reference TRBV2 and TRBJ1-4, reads EPEVTQTPSHQVTQMGQEVILRCVPISNHLYFYWYRQILGQKVEFLVSFYNNEISEKSEIFDDQFSVERPDGSNFTLKIRSTKLEDSAMYFCASSEVDGNEKLFFGSGTQLSVL.

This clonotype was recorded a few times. CDR3 nucleotide sequence: TGCAGCGTGGTGACAGGGACGAACACTGAAGCTTTCTTT. It translates to CSVVTGTNTEAFF. The genes are TRBV29-1 and TRBJ1-1; 7 bases line up with TRBD1. The V gene end was trimmed by 6 bases and the J gene end by 1 base; junction bases not matched to a gene: 5. The CDR3 length is 13 residues. Germline CDR1 reads SQVTM; CDR2 reads ANQGSEA.

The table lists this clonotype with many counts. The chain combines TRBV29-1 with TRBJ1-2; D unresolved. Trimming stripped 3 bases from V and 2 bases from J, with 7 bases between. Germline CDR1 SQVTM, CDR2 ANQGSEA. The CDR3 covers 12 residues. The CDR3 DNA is TGCAGCGTTGACAGGCGGAACTATGGCTACACCTTC. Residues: CSVDRRNYGYTF.

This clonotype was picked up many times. The chain's CDR3 is CSASSGTGTPQPQHF. The CDR3 DNA sequence: TGCAGTGCTAGCTCAGGGACAGGGACGCCTCAGCCCCAGCATTTT. The V call is TRBV20-1, the J call TRBJ1-5; 9 nucleotides match TRBD1. Germline CDR1 reads DFQATT; CDR2 reads SNEGSKA (reference sequence). This CDR3 spans 15 amino acids. The V and J ends lost 3 bases and 6 bases, in that order; junction bases with no gene match: 9.

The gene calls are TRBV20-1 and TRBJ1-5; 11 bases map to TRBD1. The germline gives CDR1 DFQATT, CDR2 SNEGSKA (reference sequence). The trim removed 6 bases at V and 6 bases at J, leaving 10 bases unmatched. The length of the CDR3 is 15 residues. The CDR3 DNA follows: TGCAGTGCCAGACGGACAGGGGGCCTCCGTCAGCCCCAGCATTTT. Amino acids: CSARRTGGLRQPQHF.

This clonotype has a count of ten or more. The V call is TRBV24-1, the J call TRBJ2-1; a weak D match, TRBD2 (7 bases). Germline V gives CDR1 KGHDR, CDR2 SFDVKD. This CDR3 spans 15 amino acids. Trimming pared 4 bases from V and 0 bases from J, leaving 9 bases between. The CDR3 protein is CATSEAGASYNEQFF. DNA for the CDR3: TGTGCCACCAGTGAGGCGGGGGCCTCCTACAATGAGCAGTTCTTC.

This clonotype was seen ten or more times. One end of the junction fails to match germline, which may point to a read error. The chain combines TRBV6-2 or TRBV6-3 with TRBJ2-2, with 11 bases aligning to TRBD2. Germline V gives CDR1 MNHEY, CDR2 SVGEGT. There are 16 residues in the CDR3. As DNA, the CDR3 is TGTGCCAGCAGTCCGGGACTAGCGGATAACACCGGGGACCTGTTTTTT. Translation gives CASSPGLADNTGDLFF.

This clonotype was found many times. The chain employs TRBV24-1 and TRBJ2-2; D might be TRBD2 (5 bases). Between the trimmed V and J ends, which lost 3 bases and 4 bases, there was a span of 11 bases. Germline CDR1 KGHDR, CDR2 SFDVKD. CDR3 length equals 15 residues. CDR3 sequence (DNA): TGTGCCACCAGTGATCCGGGATCCCCCACCGGGGAGCTGTTTTTT. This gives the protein CATSDPGSPTGELFF.